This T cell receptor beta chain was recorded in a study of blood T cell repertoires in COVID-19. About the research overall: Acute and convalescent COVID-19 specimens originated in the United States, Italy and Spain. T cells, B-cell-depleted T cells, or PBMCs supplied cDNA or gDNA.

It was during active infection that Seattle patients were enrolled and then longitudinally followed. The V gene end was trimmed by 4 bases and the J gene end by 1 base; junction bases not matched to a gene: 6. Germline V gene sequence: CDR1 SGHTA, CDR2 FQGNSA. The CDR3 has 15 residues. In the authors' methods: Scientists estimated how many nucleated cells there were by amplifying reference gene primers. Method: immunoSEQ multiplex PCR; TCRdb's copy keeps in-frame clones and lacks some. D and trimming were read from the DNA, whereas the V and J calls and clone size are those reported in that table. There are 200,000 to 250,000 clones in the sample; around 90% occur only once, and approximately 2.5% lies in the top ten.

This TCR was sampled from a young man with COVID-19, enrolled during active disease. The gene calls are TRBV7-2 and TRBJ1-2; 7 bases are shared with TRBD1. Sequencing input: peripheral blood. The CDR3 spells CASSYSGTDNYGYTF. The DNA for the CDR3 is TGTGCCAGCAGCTACTCCGGGACAGATAACTATGGCTACACCTTC.